This TCR beta chain came from a study of beta chain features in type 1 diabetes. General observations from the study: Patients' naive, central memory and Treg TCRB repertoires seemed closer to one another than those of healthy donors. Moderate but significant shortening of TCRB CDR3s was recorded in all four CD4+ subsets from Type 1 diabetes patients. There were fewer insertions and more deletions at the VDJ junctions of type 1 diabetes patients.

Reverse transcription of all isolated RNA meant that expressed TCRB transcripts were sequenced. Sequencing used immunoSEQ multiplex PCR; TCRdb keeps in-frame clones, though not all of them. Of 620,000 or so clones in the sample, around a sixth were seen once. About this clone: The antigen remains unidentified.

The V end lost 7 bases, the J end lost 7 bases, and 13 bases lay between the germline ends. This CDR3 is 13 amino acids long. Germline V gene data show CDR1 as MNHNY and CDR2 as SVGAGI (reference sequence). A single heparinised blood sample, averaging about 100 mL, was obtained per donor. This receptor was taken from a man between 18 and 35 years old in good health. The chain is built from TRBV6-6 and TRBJ1-4; D uncertain. Sequenced sample: naive CD4+ T cells from blood. The CDR3 DNA is TGTGCCAGCAATAGCAGGAGAAGTGAAAAACTGTTTTTT. Translated: CASNSRRSEKLFF.